These 11 T cell receptor beta chains came from one sample sequenced in a study of T-cell reconstitution after alpha-beta-depleted transplantation in children. Unique molecular identifiers featured in how the TCRbeta library was prepared. In TCRdb, the PCR reads were re-called with MiXCR into one record per CDR3 protein. The data hold some 350,000 distinct CDR3 sequences, with 16% observed a single time. The sequenced sample was PBMCs, mostly from graft donor cells, obtained 360 days after TCRalphabeta/CD19-depleted stem cell transplant. The receptor set was obtained from a male patient between 2 and 9 years old who had a stem cell transplant for acute lymphoblastic leukemia, so the T cells may come from the graft donor.

The genes are TRBV5-5 and TRBJ1-3, with a weak D call TRBD1 (5 bases). Germline CDR1 and CDR2: SGHKS and YYEKEE (reference sequence). There are 15 residues in the CDR3. V lost 0 bases, J lost 7 bases, and 14 bases lay in between. In DNA form, the CDR3 reads TGTGCCAGCAGCTTGGTGGGGCTTCAGGGTAACACCATATATTTT. This gives the protein CASSLVGLQGNTIYF.

At least ten counts were recorded for this clonotype. The rearrangement uses TRBV7-9 and TRBJ1-6, with TRBD1 as a possible D gene (6 bases). This CDR3 spans 13 amino acids. Trimming cost V 5 bases and J 13 bases, with 15 bases left between them. CDR1 and CDR2 from the germline V gene are SEHNR and FQNEAQ (reference sequence). The CDR3 reads CASSKQGSRPLHF. DNA of the CDR3: TGTGCCAGCAGCAAACAGGGTTCCCGGCCCCTCCACTTT.

This chain uses TRBV27 with TRBJ2-7; 7 bases are a match to TRBD2. The CDR3 has 15 residues. CDR1 is MNHEY, CDR2 SMNVEV, per germline (reference sequence). Losses at the gene ends were 6 bases for V and 0 bases for J; bases not matched to a gene: 8. In DNA, the CDR3 is TGTGCCAGCAGGCGGCTAGCGGACCTCTCCTACGAGCAGTACTTC. It specifies CASRRLADLSYEQYF.

This chain uses TRBV7-3 with TRBJ2-6; TRBD1 aligns across 9 bases. Germline CDR1 SGHTA, CDR2 FQGTGA. Germline trimming cut 4 bases from V and 0 bases from J; bases unmatched to any gene: 7. This CDR3 comprises 18 residues. CDR3 in amino acids: CASSSGQGRLSGANVLTF. In DNA, the CDR3 is TGTGCCAGCAGCTCCGGACAGGGGAGGCTCTCTGGGGCCAACGTCCTGACTTTC.

A few counts support this clonotype. The chain carries TRBV5-1 and TRBJ2-5; D gene unclear. Per the germline V gene, CDR1 is SGHRS and CDR2 is YFSETQ. V was clipped by 2 bases and J by 4 bases, with 15 bases between them. This CDR3 contains 15 residues. CDR3 residues: CASSFSGREAETQYF. Here the CDR3 DNA reads TGCGCCAGCAGCTTCTCCGGCCGAGAGGCAGAGACCCAGTACTTC.

This clonotype has ten or more counts. The gene calls are TRBV18 and TRBJ1-4; D call uncertain. V lost 2 bases to trimming and J lost 8 bases, with 15 bases between them. Germline loops: CDR1 KGHSH, CDR2 LQKENI. This CDR3 comprises 15 residues. DNA for the CDR3: TGTGCCAGCTCACCAATGACAACGGGCGTGGAAAAACTGTTTTTT. Translating it yields CASSPMTTGVEKLFF.

With respect to this clonotype: A read error may explain this, as a much larger clone is one base away. This chain uses TRBV10-3 with TRBJ1-1; 7 positions match TRBD1. Trimming cost V 2 bases and J 1 base; bases outside gene matches: 7. The germline V gene has CDR1 ENHRY and CDR2 SYGVKD. The CDR3 covers 16 residues. The CDR3 coding sequence is TGTGCCATCAGTGAGCGTACAGGGGTGGAGAACACTGAAGCTTTCTTT. It is translated as CAISERTGVENTEAFF.

At least ten counts were recorded for this clonotype. V and J are TRBV25-1 and TRBJ2-1; D is undetermined. This CDR3 region has 12 residues. Germline V gene lookup returns CDR1 MGHDK and CDR2 SYGVNS. Between the trimmed V and J ends, which lost 3 bases and 6 bases, there was a span of 6 bases. The CDR3 spells CASSDFGNEQFF. In DNA form, the CDR3 reads TGTGCCAGCAGTGATTTTGGCAATGAGCAGTTCTTC.

In this sample, this clonotype turned up a few times. The chain combines TRBV7-9 with TRBJ2-7; 7 bases are shared with TRBD1. CDR1 SEHNR and CDR2 FQNEAQ come from the germline V gene (reference sequence). This CDR3 is 16 amino acids long. V dropped 6 bases and J dropped 3; count of bases not matched to a gene: 14. The DNA for the CDR3 is TGTGCCAGCAGATACACTCCCGGGACAGTGATCTACGAGCAGTACTTC. This gives the protein CASRYTPGTVIYEQYF.

This clonotype has more than one count but fewer than ten. V is TRBV6-5 and J is TRBJ2-1, with TRBD2 matching 7 bases. CDR1 and CDR2 from the germline V gene are MNHEY and SVGAGI. The CDR3 loop spans 15 amino acids. V lost 2 bases, J lost 9 bases, and 10 bases stayed unmatched. The CDR3 here is CASSYTRLAGGEQFF. CDR3 in DNA: TGTGCCAGCAGTTACACTAGACTAGCAGGTGGTGAGCAGTTCTTC.

This chain joins TRBV7-6 and TRBJ1-1; D is ambiguous. Germline V gene sequence: CDR1 SGHVS, CDR2 FNYEAQ. The CDR3 length is 13 residues. The V gene lost 1 base and the J gene lost 7 bases, with 10 bases spanning the gap. CDR3 sequence reads: CASSLDPPDEAFF. Written as DNA, the CDR3 is TGTGCCAGCAGCTTAGACCCCCCGGATGAAGCTTTCTTT.